These 16 T cell receptor beta chains came from one sample sequenced in a study of T cell changes during pregnancy in multiple sclerosis. Sequencing used immunoSEQ multiplex PCR; TCRdb keeps in-frame clones, though not all of them. Of about 52,000 clones in the sample, roughly 92% are singletons; the top ten hold 0.74%. The sample was CD4+ T cells from peripheral blood mononuclear cells, taken in the third trimester of pregnancy. The source of these receptors is a female donor with multiple sclerosis, enrolled in a pregnancy study.

The rearrangement joins TRBV5-6 to TRBJ1-1; D not certain. Trimming left V 0 bases short and J 1 base short, with 7 bases between. CDR3 length: 14 residues. Germline CDR1 is SGHDT and CDR2 is YYEEEE. DNA for the CDR3: TGTGCCAGCAGCTTGGCGGACTGGAACACTGAAGCTTTCTTT. This codes for CASSLADWNTEAFF.

This chain uses TRBV6-6 with TRBJ2-1, with 7 bases matching TRBD1. J gave up 4 bases and V 2 bases, and 8 bases lay outside the gene matches. Germline V lookup: CDR1 MNHNY, CDR2 SVGAGI (reference sequence). The CDR3 totals 16 residues. CDR3 sequence: CASSYLGRGSYNEQFF. The CDR3 nucleotides read TGTGCCAGCAGTTACCTGGGCAGGGGGAGTTACAATGAGCAGTTCTTC.

The rearrangement uses TRBV7-3 and TRBJ2-2; D gene ambiguous. The CDR3 extends over 14 amino acids. V lost 2 bases, J lost 4 bases, and 8 bases lay in between. Germline CDR1 is SGHTA and CDR2 is FQGTGA. CDR3 in DNA: TGTGCCAGCAGCTTAGTCCGGAGCACCGGGGAGCTGTTTTTT. This translates into CASSLVRSTGELFF.

The rearrangement joins TRBV7-9 to TRBJ1-5, with D perhaps matching TRBD1 (6 bases). Trimming pared 0 bases from V and 0 bases from J, leaving 15 bases between. Germline CDR1 SEHNR, CDR2 FQNEAQ (reference sequence). CDR3 length: 18 residues. The CDR3 reads CASSLADYRANSNQPQHF. CDR3 nucleotides: TGTGCCAGCAGCTTAGCAGATTACAGGGCAAATAGCAATCAGCCCCAGCATTTT.

The chain is built from TRBV29-1 and TRBJ1-1; tentatively, D is TRBD1 (5 bases). Between the trimmed V and J ends, which lost 2 bases and 3 bases, there was a span of 13 bases. This CDR3 contains 14 residues. CDR1 and CDR2 from the germline V gene are SQVTM and ANQGSEA. As DNA, the CDR3 is TGCAGCGTTGAACTACGGGGGGGGTACACTGAAGCTTTCTTT. The encoded protein is CSVELRGGYTEAFF.

This rearrangement joins TRBV5-5 to TRBJ2-1, with TRBD1 matching 8 bases. V dropped 0 bases and J dropped 7; count of bases not matched to a gene: 9. The CDR3 length is 16 residues. CDR1 and CDR2 from the germline V gene are SGHKS and YYEKEE (reference sequence). In nucleotides, the CDR3 is TGTGCCAGCAGCTTGGAGGTGCAGGGGGCTTGGAATGAGCAGTTCTTC. It translates to CASSLEVQGAWNEQFF. The full variable domain, rest sourced from reference TRBV5-5 and TRBJ2-1, is DAGVTQSPTHLIKTRGQQVTLRCSPISGHKSVSWYQQVLGQGPQFIFQYYEKEERGRGNFPDRFSARQFPNYSSELNVNALLLGDSALYLCASSLEVQGAWNEQFFGPGTRLTVL.

This clone occurred a few times. This sequence joins TRBV15 and TRBJ2-1; possibly TRBD2 for D (5 bases). Looked up from germline, CDR1 is LNHNV and CDR2 is YYDKDF (reference sequence). The V gene lost 5 bases and the J gene lost 6 bases, with 29 bases spanning the gap. The CDR3 is 19 residues long. CDR3 sequence reads: CATSGLFPAHPIPGNEQFF. CDR3 nucleotide sequence: TGTGCCACCAGCGGACTCTTTCCGGCGCACCCGATACCTGGCAATGAGCAGTTCTTC.

The rearrangement joins TRBV5-5 to TRBJ2-3, with a weak D call TRBD2 (7 bases). Germline V CDR1 and CDR2: SGHKS, YYEKEE (reference sequence). This CDR3 is 17 amino acids long. With 0 bases removed from V and 1 base from J, the gap between germline ends came to 15 bases. This CDR3 reads CASSLDWGGSGTDTQYF. Here the CDR3 DNA reads TGTGCCAGCAGCTTGGATTGGGGGGGCTCTGGCACAGATACGCAGTATTTT.

This chain uses TRBV6-1 with TRBJ2-1, with TRBD2 matching 10 bases. This CDR3 comprises 13 residues. The V gene's germline CDR1 is MNHNS and CDR2 SASEGT. CDR3 residues: CALVGLAGVEQFF. The CDR3 nucleotides are TGTGCACTAGTCGGGCTAGCGGGAGTTGAGCAGTTCTTC.

The J gene is TRBJ1-4, the V gene TRBV4-1, with TRBD1 identical over 7 bases. The germline V gene has CDR1 MGHRA and CDR2 YSYEKL. V trimming: 0 bases; J trimming: 5 bases; junction bases outside the gene matches: 3. This CDR3 is built from 15 residues. Here the CDR3 reads CASSQEGTVNEKLFF. DNA for the CDR3: TGCGCCAGCAGCCAAGAAGGGACAGTAAATGAAAAACTGTTTTTT.

The chain is built from TRBV25-1 and TRBJ2-7, with D possibly being TRBD2 (6 bases). CDR1 is MGHDK, CDR2 SYGVNS, per germline. The length of the CDR3 is 14 residues. Trimming pared 3 bases from V and 2 bases from J, leaving 11 bases between. CDR3 DNA: TGTGCCAGCAGTGATGCGGGGTTACCCTACGAGCAGTACTTC. This codes for CASSDAGLPYEQYF.

V usage is TRBV10-3 and J usage is TRBJ1-3, with a tentative D call TRBD1 (6 bases). Trimming left V 4 bases short and J 0 bases short, with 10 bases between. The CDR3 contains 15 residues. Germline V gives CDR1 ENHRY, CDR2 SYGVKD. The DNA for the CDR3 is TGTGCCATCAGTGCAGGGGAAAGCTCTGGAAACACCATATATTTT. Protein sequence: CAISAGESSGNTIYF.

This clone was recorded at least ten times. This chain uses TRBV23-1 with TRBJ2-4; D might be TRBD1 (6 bases). TRBV23-1 is treated as an ORF (open reading frame) with a function not yet certain. The ends were cut back, 8 bases at V and 0 bases at J, with 23 bases in the middle. The CDR3 totals 18 residues. Here the CDR3 reads CASSHPGHAKGAKNIQYF. The CDR3 DNA reads TGCGCCAGCTCTCACCCGGGACACGCGAAAGGAGCCAAAAACATTCAGTACTTC.

The chain has TRBV9 and TRBJ2-2, with 7 bases aligning to TRBD2. The germline V gene has CDR1 SGDLS and CDR2 YYNGEE. CDR3 length equals 14 residues. Trimming cost V 5 bases and J 5 bases; bases outside gene matches: 6. CDR3 sequence: CASSTPGGTGELFF. The CDR3 DNA follows: TGTGCCAGCAGTACTCCGGGGGGTACCGGGGAGCTGTTTTTT.

The sample holds one count of this clone. The chain uses TRBV4-2 and TRBJ2-7; D is ambiguous. V was trimmed by 4 bases and J by 4 bases, leaving 5 bases between them. CDR3 length equals 11 residues. Germline-derived CDR1 and CDR2 are LGHNA and YNFKEQ. The CDR3 DNA follows: TGTGCCAGCAGCCTTACATACGAGCAGTACTTC. It codes for CASSLTYEQYF.

The chain uses TRBV30 and TRBJ1-5; perhaps TRBD1 as D (5 bases). The V end was cut by 3 bases, the J end by 2 bases, with 11 bases between. This CDR3 region has 14 residues. Germline loops: CDR1 GTSNPN, CDR2 SVGIG (reference sequence). The CDR3 DNA follows: TGTGCCTGGAGGGGGCAGGGCGGCAATCAGCCCCAGCATTTT. Its translation is CAWRGQGGNQPQHF.